The next 17 T cell receptor beta chains were all read from a single sample in a study of blood T cell repertoires in COVID-19. Repertoires were generated with immunoSEQ multiplex PCR, while TCRdb's copy carries only in-frame clones and drops some. The sample lists about 42,000 clones, 80% to 90% occurring once. Sequencing was carried out using peripheral blood. These receptors came from a man aged 25-45 years with active or convalescent COVID-19.

DNA for the CDR3: TGTGCCAGCAGCTTCACCTCGACAGGGGCCGAGCAGTACTTC. It codes for CASSFTSTGAEQYF. The chain carries TRBV11-2 and TRBJ2-7, with TRBD1 matching 8 bases. The CDR3 covers 14 residues. CDR1 is SGHAT, CDR2 FQNNGV, per germline. Germline trimming cut 3 bases from V and 6 bases from J; bases unmatched to any gene: 7.

This rearrangement joins TRBV4-3 to TRBJ2-1; 9 bases align to TRBD1. With 0 bases clipped from V and 6 bases from J, the junction kept 9 bases outside the gene matches. The CDR3 is 17 amino acids. Germline loops: CDR1 LGHNA, CDR2 YSLEER. This chain's CDR3 is CASSQDTDRGGSNEQFF. In DNA, the CDR3 is TGCGCCAGCAGCCAAGACACGGACAGGGGAGGCAGCAATGAGCAGTTCTTC.

This chain links TRBV7-9 with TRBJ2-1; TRBD2 matches 11 bases. CDR3 length: 16 amino acids. Germline trimming cut 5 bases from V and 7 bases from J; bases unmatched to any gene: 10. Germline V gene lookup returns CDR1 SEHNR and CDR2 FQNEAQ (reference sequence). The CDR3 loop reads CASSTIAGGPYNEQFF. The CDR3 nucleotides read TGTGCCAGCAGCACAATAGCGGGAGGGCCTTATAATGAGCAGTTCTTC.

This chain connects TRBV24-1 to TRBJ2-2, with D possibly being TRBD2 (5 bases). The CDR3 runs to 16 residues. V was shortened by 2 bases and J by 0 bases, with 9 bases between the two germline ends. Germline loops: CDR1 KGHDR, CDR2 SFDVKD. The DNA for the CDR3 is TGTGCCACCAGTGATTCGGGAACCGCGAACACCGGGGAGCTGTTTTTT. Its translation is CATSDSGTANTGELFF.

The chain has TRBV9 and TRBJ1-5, with a tentative D call TRBD1 (5 bases). Trimming cost V 3 bases and J 3 bases, with 13 bases left between them. This CDR3 has 15 residues. In germline, CDR1 is SGDLS, CDR2 YYNGEE. The CDR3 coding sequence is TGTGCCAGCAGCGAGGTCGACAGCCTCAATCAGCCCCAGCATTTT. It encodes CASSEVDSLNQPQHF.

The chain links TRBV4-1 to TRBJ1-6; D is possibly TRBD1 (6 bases). From germline, CDR1 is MGHRA and CDR2 YSYEKL. The CDR3 has 16 amino acids. The ends were cut back, 1 base at V and 10 bases at J, with 17 bases in the middle. CDR3 nucleotide sequence: TGCGCCAGCAGCCAAGGTCTAGGGGGGGGGCTATCACCCCTCCACTTT. Protein: CASSQGLGGGLSPLHF.

This clone was recorded once. The chain carries TRBV4-3 and TRBJ2-1, with TRBD2 as a possible D gene (7 bases). V lost 2 bases and J lost 6, with 17 bases in between. The CDR3 loop spans 16 amino acids. Germline CDR1 is LGHNA and CDR2 is YSLEER. The CDR3 here is CASSQKGGGLGNEQFF. For the CDR3, the DNA is TGCGCCAGCAGCCAAAAGGGGGGCGGACTAGGCAATGAGCAGTTCTTC.

This sequence joins TRBV29-1 and TRBJ2-3; 9 nucleotides line up with TRBD2. The CDR3 consists of 16 residues. V lost 4 bases and J lost 2; bases outside the gene matches: 10. In germline, CDR1 is SQVTM, CDR2 ANQGSEA. In nucleotides, the CDR3 is TGCAGCGTTGGGGGAGTAGCGGGGGCCTTCACAGATACGCAGTATTTT. This codes for CSVGGVAGAFTDTQYF.

This chain uses TRBV11-3 with TRBJ2-2, with 13 bases aligning to TRBD2. Germline loops: CDR1 SGHNT, CDR2 YENEEA. The CDR3 has 18 amino acids. J lost 5 bases, V lost 5 bases, and 11 bases had no gene match. The CDR3 region is CASSNEQLAGGWTGELFF. In nucleotides, the CDR3 is TGTGCCAGCAGCAATGAACAACTAGCGGGAGGGTGGACCGGGGAGCTGTTTTTT.

The chain joins TRBV19 to TRBJ2-6; perhaps TRBD1 as D (5 bases). V was clipped by 6 bases and J by 0 bases, with 12 bases between them. This CDR3 is 16 amino acids long. The germline CDR1 and CDR2 sequences are LNHDA and SQIVND (reference sequence). The CDR3 loop is CASSFRVRSGANVLTF. CDR3 nucleotide sequence: TGTGCCAGTAGCTTCAGGGTCCGCTCTGGGGCCAACGTCCTGACTTTC.

The chain couples TRBV24-1 to TRBJ1-2; D remains ambiguous. The CDR3 is 13 amino acids. Trimming stripped 3 bases from V and 5 bases from J, with 9 bases between. From germline, CDR1 is KGHDR and CDR2 SFDVKD. CDR3 loop: CATSDAPSYGYTF. The CDR3 nucleotides are TGTGCCACCAGTGATGCACCTAGTTATGGCTACACCTTC.

J is TRBJ1-2 and V is TRBV6-5; a weak D match, TRBD1 (5 bases). Germline CDR1 reads MNHEY; CDR2 reads SVGAGI. V lost 4 bases and J 6 bases, leaving 15 bases between the germline ends. This CDR3 region has 14 residues. The CDR3 loop reads CASSLGLSFNGYTF. CDR3 nucleotides: TGTGCCAGCAGTTTGGGACTCAGCTTTAATGGCTACACCTTC.

This clone was observed once. The chain carries TRBV6-4 and TRBJ2-3, with D perhaps matching TRBD1 (5 bases). CDR3 length: 14 residues. Germline CDR1 reads MRHNA; CDR2 reads SNTAGT. V was pared by 2 bases and J by 6 bases, with 12 bases between. CDR3 bases: TGTGCCAGCAGTGACGGGGCTGAGGCGGATACGCAGTATTTT. This sequence encodes CASSDGAEADTQYF.

Only a few counts were recorded for this clone. This chain joins TRBV5-1 and TRBJ2-2; no clear D. The CDR3 is made up of 12 amino acids. Per the germline V gene, CDR1 is SGHRS and CDR2 is YFSETQ. V lost 5 bases and J lost 6, with 8 bases in between. CDR3 bases: TGCGCCAGCAGTTTAAACTCCGGGGAGCTGTTTTTT. The encoded protein is CASSLNSGELFF.

This chain joins TRBV12-3 or TRBV12-4 and TRBJ1-3; D gene uncertain. V lost 6 bases, J lost 2 bases, and 8 bases lay in between. This CDR3 has 13 amino acids. CDR3 sequence: CASRPTTGNTIYF. Written as DNA, the CDR3 is TGTGCCAGCAGGCCGACAACTGGAAACACCATATATTTT.

The chain is built from TRBV27 and TRBJ1-4; no definite D call. The germline CDR1 and CDR2 sequences are MNHEY and SMNVEV (reference sequence). V was clipped by 3 bases and J by 5 bases, with 10 bases between them. CDR3 length: 14 amino acids. DNA for the CDR3: TGTGCCAGCAGTTTTACCGGGATAAATGAAAAACTGTTTTTT. Protein: CASSFTGINEKLFF.

In this sample, this clone turned up a few times. The chain couples TRBV5-1 to TRBJ2-7; 8 bases match TRBD1. The CDR3 spans 14 residues. The germline gives CDR1 SGHRS, CDR2 YFSETQ. J gave up 5 bases and V 1 base, and 5 bases lay outside the gene matches. CDR3 residues: CASSLFPGGHEQYF. Written as DNA, the CDR3 is TGCGCCAGCAGCTTGTTCCCAGGGGGCCACGAGCAGTACTTC. Filled out from reference TRBV5-1 and TRBJ2-7, the complete variable domain reads KAGVTQTPRYLIKTRGQQVTLSCSPISGHRSVSWYQQTPGQGLQFLFEYFSETQRNKGNFPGRFSGRQFSNSRSEMNVSTLELGDSALYLCASSLFPGGHEQYFGPGTRLTVT.